Below, 13 T cell receptor beta chains from the same sample are listed, as sequenced in a study of blood T cell repertoires in COVID-19. The repertoire was sequenced with immunoSEQ multiplex PCR; TCRdb's copy has only in-frame clones and lacks some. The repertoire holds roughly 250,000 clones, with 88% as singletons. The sequencing sample was made of PBMCs or T cells enriched from blood (not recorded which). All receptors derive from a woman between 40 and 55 years old who had been exposed to COVID-19.

The gene calls are TRBV11-2 and TRBJ1-2; 10 bases align to TRBD1. Germline V lookup: CDR1 SGHAT, CDR2 FQNNGV. The CDR3 spans 14 residues. The V segment lost 6 bases and the J segment 5 bases; nucleotides outside the gene matches: 6. This chain's CDR3 is CASRPPGQGYGYTF. DNA of the CDR3: TGTGCCAGCAGGCCTCCGGGACAGGGGTATGGCTACACCTTC.

The rearrangement links TRBV7-8 to TRBJ1-2; D not resolved. In germline, CDR1 is SGHVS, CDR2 FQNEAQ. The CDR3 is 14 residues long. V lost 5 bases to trimming and J lost 6 bases, with 16 bases between them. The CDR3 reads CASSPEERANGYTF. The CDR3 DNA reads TGTGCCAGCAGCCCAGAGGAGAGGGCAAATGGCTACACCTTC. Full variable domain (outside the CDR3, taken from reference TRBV7-8 and TRBJ1-2): GAGVSQSPRYKVAKRGQDVALRCDPISGHVSLFWYQQALGQGPEFLTYFQNEAQLDKSGLPSDRFFAERPEGSVSTLKIQRTQQEDSAVYLCASSPEERANGYTFGSGTRLTVV.

The chain joins TRBV7-2 to TRBJ2-1; TRBD2 matches at 11 bases. The V gene end was trimmed by 3 bases and the J gene end by 7 bases; junction bases not matched to a gene: 5. The CDR3 contains 15 residues. Germline CDR1 reads SGHTA; CDR2 reads FQGNSA. The CDR3 protein is CASSFNSGRVNEQFF. CDR3 in DNA: TGTGCCAGCAGCTTTAATAGCGGGAGGGTTAATGAGCAGTTCTTC.

The chain joins TRBV29-1 to TRBJ1-2; TRBD1 matches at 12 bases. There are 16 residues in the CDR3. With 4 bases clipped from V and 5 bases from J, the junction kept 11 bases outside the gene matches. Germline lookup yields CDR1 SQVTM and CDR2 ANQGSEA. CDR3 coding DNA: TGCAGCGTTGGCGTGTTGGGACAGGGGGCTGGGTATGGCTACACCTTC. Its protein product is CSVGVLGQGAGYGYTF.

The chain links TRBV27 to TRBJ1-1; the D gene is possibly TRBD1 (6 bases). CDR1 is MNHEY, CDR2 SMNVEV, per germline (reference sequence). CDR3 length: 14 amino acids. V was trimmed by 5 bases and J by 3 bases, leaving 13 bases between them. The CDR3 DNA sequence: TGTGCCAGCAGTCCACAGGGTTGGGACACTGAAGCTTTCTTT. Translated, it gives CASSPQGWDTEAFF.

The chain is built from TRBV7-6 and TRBJ2-1; 8 bases align to TRBD1. V lost 2 bases and J lost 5; bases outside the gene matches: 5. The CDR3 has 15 amino acids. CDR1 and CDR2 from the germline V gene are SGHVS and FNYEAQ. The DNA of the CDR3 is TGTGCCAGCAGCTTAAAACAGGGGGTGGACAATGAGCAGTTCTTC. This codes for CASSLKQGVDNEQFF. Full variable domain (outside the CDR3, taken from reference TRBV7-6 and TRBJ2-1): GAGVSQSPRYKVTKRGQDVALRCDPISGHVSLYWYRQALGQGPEFLTYFNYEAQQDKSGLPNDRFSAERPEGSISTLTIQRTEQRDSAMYRCASSLKQGVDNEQFFGPGTRLTVL.

The genes are TRBV30 and TRBJ2-3; maybe TRBD2 (7 bases). Trimming cost V 7 bases and J 6 bases, with 20 bases left between them. The CDR3 spans 14 residues. Germline lookup yields CDR1 GTSNPN and CDR2 SVGIG (reference sequence). The CDR3 DNA is TGTGCCTTACTCCTTGCGGGGGCTGGGGATACGCAGTATTTT. Amino acid sequence: CALLLAGAGDTQYF.

J is TRBJ2-2 and V is TRBV29-1, with TRBD1 matching 8 bases. V was clipped by 8 bases and J by 2 bases; unmatched bases: 16. The CDR3 has 17 residues. CDR1 is SQVTM and CDR2 is ANQGSEA in the germline V gene. The CDR3 nucleotides read TGCAGCATCCCTCTGGGGGACAGGAGCCTAAACACCGGGGAGCTGTTTTTT. Amino acids: CSIPLGDRSLNTGELFF.

The chain recombines TRBV18 with TRBJ2-1, with 7 bases matching TRBD1. Germline CDR1 and CDR2: KGHSH and LQKENI. The CDR3 covers 17 residues. Trimming removed 0 bases from V and 0 bases from J; junction bases left unmatched: 5. The CDR3 spells CASSPPTGSASYNEQFF. CDR3 nucleotides: TGTGCCAGCTCACCACCGACAGGGTCCGCCTCCTACAATGAGCAGTTCTTC.

This clone was seen more than once but under ten times. CDR3 nucleotide sequence: TGTGCCAGTAGTAGGAGGGGAAGGCCCTACGAGCAGTACTTC. Its protein product is CASSRRGRPYEQYF. V gene TRBV19 combines with J gene TRBJ2-7; D might be TRBD2 (6 bases). Germline CDR1 reads LNHDA; CDR2 reads SQIVND (reference sequence). The CDR3 spans 14 residues. Trimming cost V 4 bases and J 2 bases, with 12 bases left between them.

The gene calls are TRBV7-2 and TRBJ1-2; 7 bases are shared with TRBD1. The CDR3 is made up of 15 amino acids. CDR1 and CDR2 from the germline V gene are SGHTA and FQGNSA. The junction had 4 bases not matched to a gene; V was cut back by 1 base and J by 2 bases. The CDR3 nucleotides are TGTGCCAGCAGCTTAGAGGGGGCGCGGAACTATGGCTACACCTTC. Its translation is CASSLEGARNYGYTF.

This rearrangement joins TRBV6-2 or TRBV6-3 to TRBJ1-4; D possibly corresponds to TRBD1 (6 bases). Germline V gene lookup returns CDR1 MNHEY and CDR2 SVGEGT. The V end lost 4 bases, the J end lost 16 bases, and 19 bases lay between the germline ends. There are 13 residues in the CDR3. The CDR3 nucleotides are TGTGCCAGCAGTTCCTACGACACAGGGTACAGGTTTTTT. This gives the protein CASSSYDTGYRFF.

The chain joins TRBV4-2 to TRBJ2-7; 8 positions agree with TRBD1. After removal of 0 bases from V and 4 bases from J, the junction contained 5 bases not matched to a gene. The germline V gene has CDR1 LGHNA and CDR2 YNFKEQ. The CDR3 is made up of 15 amino acids. CDR3 coding DNA: TGTGCCAGCAGCCAAGATTCAGGACAGGGTTACGAGCAGTACTTC. As protein: CASSQDSGQGYEQYF.